This T cell receptor beta chain was observed in a study of CD8+ T cells in alopecia areata. Study results and caveats: Mice showed clearer TCR sharing than patients did, a gap that was possibly HLA-related. Sequencing of scalp tissue also captures the resident alphabeta T cells of normal skin.

This clone occurred a few times. The antigen remains unidentified. Following RNA extraction, reverse transcription yielded cDNA that acted as the sequencing template. Sequenced by immunoSEQ multiplex PCR; TCRdb stores in-frame clones only, minus some. This table holds 110,000 or so clones, about 60% found once. Specimens obtained from alopecia areata patients comprised lesional scalp punch biopsies and peripheral blood. Sequencing input: NKG2D-low CD8+ T cells sorted from blood. The source is a human donor with alopecia areata.

The CDR3 loop reads CASRVRGLYYEQYF. The CDR3 DNA is TGTGCCAGCAGGGTTAGAGGGCTCTACTACGAGCAGTACTTC. V gene TRBV6-1 combines with J gene TRBJ2-7; a possible D gene is TRBD2 (5 bases). Trimming removed 6 bases from V and 3 bases from J, with 15 bases in between. Germline V gene data show CDR1 as MNHNS and CDR2 as SASEGT. The CDR3 consists of 14 residues.